These 17 T cell receptor beta chains came from one sample sequenced in a study of low-dose radiotherapy and immunotherapy resistance in tumors. Primers targeting TRAV and TRBV primed first-strand cDNA, covering alpha and beta chains. It was with a constant-region primer and a V-primer adapter that TCRs were amplified over roughly 20 PCR cycles. Each CDR3 protein is one row after TCRdb ran MiXCR on the reads. The sample lists 10,000 to 15,000 distinct CDR3 sequences, roughly 66% occurring once. The receptors shown here come from a human donor with advanced metastatic prostate, ovarian, gallbladder or colorectal cancer (not recorded which). This table probably holds off-target reads from a library built for another chain.

J is TRBJ1-2 and V is TRBV5-1, with a possible D match to TRBD1 (5 bases). V was shortened by 4 bases and J by 2 bases, with 15 bases between the two germline ends. This CDR3 is built from 15 residues. Germline assignment: CDR1 SGHRS and CDR2 YFSETQ. The CDR3 DNA reads as TGCGCCAGCAGCCCCCCGACGACAGAAAACTATGGCTACACCTTC. It codes for CASSPPTTENYGYTF.

This chain joins TRBV6-2 or TRBV6-3 and TRBJ1-5; 9 bases align to TRBD1. The CDR3 contains 16 residues. V shed 5 bases and J 3 bases; nucleotides not matched to a gene: 8. Germline V lookup: CDR1 MNHEY, CDR2 SVGEGT. CDR3 loop: CASSLIQGAPNQPQHF. CDR3 in DNA: TGTGCCAGCAGTCTAATACAGGGGGCCCCCAATCAGCCCCAGCATTTT.

The CDR3 reads CASSLEETGGTKETQYF. The DNA of the CDR3 is TGTGCCAGCAGCTTGGAGGAGACAGGGGGTACCAAAGAGACCCAGTACTTC. The rearrangement joins TRBV7-3 to TRBJ2-5; 9 bases agree with TRBD1. The CDR3 is made up of 17 amino acids. The germline V gene encodes CDR1 SGHTA and CDR2 FQGTGA. V shed 3 bases, J shed 3 bases, and the junction held 11 bases outside the gene matches.

This clonotype appeared a few times. The V call is TRBV19, the J call TRBJ2-3, with TRBD2 matching over 8 bases. J gave up 5 bases and V 3 bases, and 10 bases lay outside the gene matches. Germline V gene lookup returns CDR1 LNHDA and CDR2 SQIVND (reference sequence). The CDR3 has 16 residues. In DNA, the CDR3 is TGTGCCAGTAGTATTGGTTTAGGACTAGCCGGAGATACGCAGTATTTT. Translated: CASSIGLGLAGDTQYF.

The chain links TRBV24-1 to TRBJ1-2; 7 nucleotides agree with TRBD1. Germline V gives CDR1 KGHDR, CDR2 SFDVKD. The trim removed 5 bases at V and 7 bases at J, leaving 6 bases unmatched. The length of the CDR3 is 13 residues. The CDR3 is CATSGRQGSGYTF. The CDR3, as DNA: TGTGCCACCAGTGGCAGACAGGGATCTGGCTACACCTTC.

V is TRBV5-1 and J is TRBJ1-1; possible D gene TRBD1, 6 bases. The CDR3 extends over 17 amino acids. Looked up from germline, CDR1 is SGHRS and CDR2 is YFSETQ. The V end was cut by 0 bases, the J end by 1 base, with 16 bases between. In DNA, the CDR3 is TGCGCCAGCAGCTTGGAGGGGCAGGGGCATCGGAACACTGAAGCTTTCTTT. Protein: CASSLEGQGHRNTEAFF.

This chain connects TRBV28 to TRBJ1-1; 8 bases match TRBD1. The CDR3 sequence is 12 residues long. The ends lost 8 bases at V and 7 bases at J; junction bases unmatched: 6. The germline gives CDR1 MDHEN, CDR2 SYDVKM. The CDR3, as DNA: TGTGCCAGCCTGAAGGACAGGGTTGAAGCTTTCTTT. Protein: CASLKDRVEAFF.

The chain links TRBV20-1 to TRBJ2-3; 7 bases are a match to TRBD2. The CDR3 is 16 residues long. With 3 bases clipped from V and 4 bases from J, the junction kept 13 bases outside the gene matches. CDR1 and CDR2 from the germline V gene are DFQATT and SNEGSKA (reference sequence). The CDR3 DNA sequence: TGCAGTGCTAGTTCTTGGGGGAGGGCCGGCCCAGATACGCAGTATTTT. Protein product: CSASSWGRAGPDTQYF.

The chain carries TRBV2 and TRBJ1-1; D not resolved. Deletions cut 6 bases from V and 4 bases from J, with 15 bases between. The CDR3 spans 14 residues. From germline, CDR1 is SNHLY and CDR2 FYNNEI. For the CDR3, the DNA is TGTGCCAGCAGGAATATTCTGGGTTTCACTGAAGCTTTCTTT. This sequence encodes CASRNILGFTEAFF.

The genes are TRBV2 and TRBJ2-3, with D possibly matching TRBD1 (6 bases). Germline V gives CDR1 SNHLY, CDR2 FYNNEI. The CDR3 extends over 14 amino acids. Trimming removed 6 bases from V and 2 bases from J, with 12 bases in between. CDR3 in DNA: TGTGCCAGCAGAACAGGGTTCCCCACAGATACGCAGTATTTT. Residues: CASRTGFPTDTQYF.

V usage is TRBV4-2 and J usage is TRBJ1-5, with no clear D. In germline, CDR1 is LGHNA, CDR2 YNFKEQ. The ends were cut back, 0 bases at V and 1 base at J, with 7 bases in the middle. The CDR3 loop spans 15 amino acids. The CDR3 nucleotides read TGTGCCAGCAGCCAAGAGGCAGGCAGCAATCAGCCCCAGCATTTT. Translation gives CASSQEAGSNQPQHF.

The chain uses TRBV6-2 or TRBV6-3 and TRBJ2-1; possible D gene TRBD2, 5 bases. The CDR3 runs to 12 residues. V was pared by 4 bases and J by 10 bases, with 11 bases between. In germline, CDR1 is MNHEY, CDR2 SVGEGT. CDR3 loop: CASSSWRTEQFF. The CDR3 region has the DNA TGTGCCAGCAGTTCGTGGAGGACGGAGCAGTTCTTC.

The chain uses TRBV5-6 and TRBJ2-3; maybe TRBD2 (6 bases). Germline CDR1 and CDR2: SGHDT and YYEEEE. V lost 2 bases, J lost 1 base, and 8 bases lay in between. The CDR3 loop spans 14 amino acids. The CDR3 DNA reads TGTGCCAGCAGCTTCGGGGGTGGCACAGATACGCAGTATTTT. It encodes CASSFGGGTDTQYF.

The CDR3 is CASSYSGGGPGTGELFF. CDR3 DNA: TGTGCCAGCAGTTACTCCGGGGGCGGGCCCGGCACCGGGGAGCTGTTTTTT. V usage is TRBV6-6 and J usage is TRBJ2-2, with D possibly called TRBD1 or TRBD2 (6 bases each). The CDR3 contains 17 residues. Germline lookup yields CDR1 MNHNY and CDR2 SVGAGI (reference sequence). Trimming pared 0 bases from V and 4 bases from J, leaving 15 bases between.

This chain connects TRBV29-1 to TRBJ1-2; possible D gene TRBD1, 5 bases. Germline V gives CDR1 SQVTM, CDR2 ANQGSEA. CDR3 length equals 17 residues. V lost 2 bases to trimming and J lost 6 bases, with 25 bases between them. CDR3 sequence: CSVEPLGGRHQGDGYTF. DNA of the CDR3: TGCAGCGTTGAACCCCTTGGGGGAAGACATCAAGGTGATGGCTACACCTTC. Full variable domain (outside the CDR3, taken from reference TRBV29-1 and TRBJ1-2): SAVISQKPSRDICQRGTSLTIQCQVDSQVTMMFWYRQQPGQSLTLIATANQGSEATYESGFVIDKFPISRPNLTFSTLTVSNMSPEDSSIYLCSVEPLGGRHQGDGYTFGSGTRLTVV.

The gene calls are TRBV5-3 and TRBJ2-7; the match to TRBD1 covers 10 bases. TRBV5-3 is flagged as an ORF with uncertain function. The length of the CDR3 is 15 residues. The V and J ends lost 8 bases and 0 bases, in that order; junction bases with no gene match: 8. This CDR3 is CASSPRDRGSYEQYF. The CDR3 coding sequence is TGTGCCAGCAGCCCCCGGGACAGGGGCTCCTACGAGCAGTACTTC.

The gene calls are TRBV6-8 and TRBJ2-3, with 9 bases fitting TRBD2. The CDR3 sequence is 17 residues long. From germline, CDR1 is MNHGY and CDR2 SAAAGT. J gave up 2 bases and V 7 bases, and 13 bases lay outside the gene matches. CDR3 in amino acids: CASTYPLAGEDTDTQYF. The CDR3 nucleotides are TGTGCCAGCACCTATCCATTAGCGGGAGAAGACACAGATACGCAGTATTTT.